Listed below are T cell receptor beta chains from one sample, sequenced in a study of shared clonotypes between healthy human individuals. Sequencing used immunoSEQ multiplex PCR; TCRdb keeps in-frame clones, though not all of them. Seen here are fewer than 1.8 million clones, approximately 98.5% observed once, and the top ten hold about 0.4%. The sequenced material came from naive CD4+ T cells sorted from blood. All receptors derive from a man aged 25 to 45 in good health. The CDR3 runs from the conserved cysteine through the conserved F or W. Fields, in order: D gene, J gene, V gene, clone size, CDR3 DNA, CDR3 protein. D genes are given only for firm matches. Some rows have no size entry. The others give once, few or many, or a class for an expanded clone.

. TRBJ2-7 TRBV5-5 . TGTGCCAGCACCACGGGGGGACAGTTCTACGAGCAGTACTTC CASTTGGQFYEQYF
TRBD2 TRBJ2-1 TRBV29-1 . TGCAGCGCCGGAATAGCGGGACAAGCCAATGAGCAGTTCTTC CSAGIAGQANEQFF
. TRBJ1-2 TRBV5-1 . TGCGCCAGCAGCGAGACAGGCCCGGGCTATGGCTACACCTTC CASSETGPGYGYTF
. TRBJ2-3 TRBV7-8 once TGTGCCAGCAGCTCCTCGGGCCTTTCAACAGATACGCAGTATTTT CASSSSGLSTDTQYF
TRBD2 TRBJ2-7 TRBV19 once TGTGCCAGTAGCGCAGCGGGCCTAGCGGGAGGCGAGCAGTACTTC CASSAAGLAGGEQYF
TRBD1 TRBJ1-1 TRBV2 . TGTGCCAGCAGTGAAGTGGGACAGGGCACTGAAGCTTTCTTT CASSEVGQGTEAFF
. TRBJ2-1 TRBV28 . TGTGCCAGCAGGAACCGGGCCAATGAGCAGTTCTTC CASRNRANEQFF
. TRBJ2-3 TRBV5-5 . TGTGCCAGCAGCTTGGGAGAAGTAGGAGATACGCAGTATTTT CASSLGEVGDTQYF
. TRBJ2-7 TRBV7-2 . TGTGCCAGCAGCTTTCAGGGGACCTACGAGCAGTACTTC CASSFQGTYEQYF
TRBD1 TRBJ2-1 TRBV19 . TGTGCCAGTAGATACCGGGACAGAAAGTACAATGAGCAGTTCTTC CASRYRDRKYNEQFF
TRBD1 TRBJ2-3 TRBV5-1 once TGCGCCAGCAGGTGGGACAGAAACACAGATACGCAGTATTTT CASRWDRNTDTQYF
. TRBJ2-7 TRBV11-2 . TGTGCCAGCAGCTTAGTCCAGGGGGGGTCCTACGAGCAGTACTTC CASSLVQGGSYEQYF
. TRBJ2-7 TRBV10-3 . TGTGCCATCAGTGTGGTTCTCGCGGCTAACTACGAGCAGTACTTC CAISVVLAANYEQYF
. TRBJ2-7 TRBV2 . TGTGCCAGCAGTGGGGGGACGGCAATCTACGAGCAGTACTTC CASSGGTAIYEQYF
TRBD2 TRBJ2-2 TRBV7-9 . TGTGCCAGCAGCCGGCCGGGACTAGCGGGCCACACCGGGGAGCTGTTTTTT CASSRPGLAGHTGELFF
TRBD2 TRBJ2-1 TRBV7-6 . TGTGCCAGCAGCTTAGCTTGGCGCAGGACTAGCGGGAGGGCCCGAGCCTACAATGAGCAGTTCTTC CASSLAWRRTSGRARAYNEQFF
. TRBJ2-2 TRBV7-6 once TGTGCCAGCAGCCAGCGGACAGTGGGCGGGGAGCTGTTTTTT CASSQRTVGGELFF
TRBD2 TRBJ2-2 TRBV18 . TGTGCCAGCTCACCAGGACTAGCGGGAACCACCGGGGAGCTGTTTTTT CASSPGLAGTTGELFF
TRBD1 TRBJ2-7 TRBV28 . TGTGCCAGCAGTTCCCGGACAGGGGTTCTTTACGAGCAGTACTTC CASSSRTGVLYEQYF
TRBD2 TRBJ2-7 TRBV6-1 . TGTGCCAGCATCGGCGCGGGAGTAATCTACGAGCAGTACTTC CASIGAGVIYEQYF
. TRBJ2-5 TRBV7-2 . TGTGCCAGCAGCTTAGCGGCCATCTACCCAGAGACCCAGTACTTC CASSLAAIYPETQYF
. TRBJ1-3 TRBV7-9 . TGTGCCAGCAGCTTCGGAGGGGCTGGAAACACCATATATTTT CASSFGGAGNTIYF
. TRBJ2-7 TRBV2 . TGTGCCAGCAGTGGGGCGAAGGGATCCTACGAGCAGTACTTC CASSGAKGSYEQYF
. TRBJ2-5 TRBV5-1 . TGCGCCAGCGGAACCACACAAGAGACCCAGTACTTC CASGTTQETQYF
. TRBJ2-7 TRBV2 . TGTGCCAGCAGTGAACGGCTGGTGATAGCCTACGAGCAGTACTTC CASSERLVIAYEQYF
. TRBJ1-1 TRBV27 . TGTGCCAGCAGTTTATTAGGGGGGGCACGGGTGGCTGAAGCTTTCTTT CASSLLGGARVAEAFF
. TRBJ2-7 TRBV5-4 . TGTGCCAGCAGCTTGGCCGGCCGAAGGACGGGTCCCGATCCCTACGAGCAGTACTTC CASSLAGRRTGPDPYEQYF
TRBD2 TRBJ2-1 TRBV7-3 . TGTGCCAGCAGCTTAACAGGCTCTAGCGGAGGGAATGAGCAGTTCTTC CASSLTGSSGGNEQFF
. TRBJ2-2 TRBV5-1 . TGCGCCACCAGGAAGGGGTCGAGCACCGGGGAGCTGTTTTTT CATRKGSSTGELFF
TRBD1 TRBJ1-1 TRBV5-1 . TGCGCCAGCAGCTTGGAGACGGGGACAGGGAAGGGTTTCTTT CASSLETGTGKGFF
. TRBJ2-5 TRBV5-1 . TGCGCCAGCAGCTTGGTCGAGACCCAGTACTTC CASSLVETQYF
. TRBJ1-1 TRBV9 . TGTGCCAGCAGCGTAACGGTGAACACTGAAGCTTTCTTT CASSVTVNTEAFF
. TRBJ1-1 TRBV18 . TGTGCCAGCGCGAACAAGAACACTGAAGCTTTCTTT CASANKNTEAFF
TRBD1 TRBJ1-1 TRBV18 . TGTGCCAGCTCACCCACCACCGGACAGGGATCTACTGAAGCTTTCTTT CASSPTTGQGSTEAFF
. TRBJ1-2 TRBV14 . TGTGCCAGCAGCCAGGGTATTGGCTACACCTTC CASSQGIGYTF
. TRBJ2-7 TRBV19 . TGTGCCAGTAGACGGGACTACGAGCAGTACTTC CASRRDYEQYF
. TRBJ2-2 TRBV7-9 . TGTGCCATCCGGGAAGATATGAACACCGGGGAGCTGTTTTTT CAIREDMNTGELFF
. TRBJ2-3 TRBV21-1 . TGTGCCAGCAGCAATACAGCCTACGTTAGCACAGATACGCAGTATTTT CASSNTAYVSTDTQYF
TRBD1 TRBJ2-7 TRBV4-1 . TGCGCCAGCAGCCTAGACAGGGGGGCCTACGAGCAGTACTTC CASSLDRGAYEQYF
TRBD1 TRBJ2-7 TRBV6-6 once TGTGCCAGCAGTTCGACAGGGGCCCACGAGCAGTACTTC CASSSTGAHEQYF
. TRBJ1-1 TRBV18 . TGTGCCAGCTCACCGACGGTCGGTGAAGCTTTCTTT CASSPTVGEAFF
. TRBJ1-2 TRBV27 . TGTGCCAGCAGAAGGGTGGGGGATGGCTACACCTTC CASRRVGDGYTF
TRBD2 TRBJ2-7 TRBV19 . TGTGCCAGTAGTCTCCAGCGGGGAAACTACGAGCAGTACTTC CASSLQRGNYEQYF
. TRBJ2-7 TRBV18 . TGTGCCAGCTCACCACTGGGTGGAGGACCCTACGAGCAGTACTTC CASSPLGGGPYEQYF
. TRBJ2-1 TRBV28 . TGTGCCAGCAGCCAGAATGAGCAGTTCTTC CASSQNEQFF
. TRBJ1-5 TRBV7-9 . TGTGCCAGCAGCTATGGGACTTCAAATCAGCCCCAGCATTTT CASSYGTSNQPQHF
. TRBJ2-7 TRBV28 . TGTGCCAGCAGTTTATATGGGGCAGGGTTGTACGAGCAGTACTTC CASSLYGAGLYEQYF
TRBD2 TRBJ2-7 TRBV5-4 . TGTGCCAGCAGTCCCAGCGGGAGGGCCAGCGAGCAGTACTTC CASSPSGRASEQYF
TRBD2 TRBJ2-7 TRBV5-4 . TGTGCCAGCACCTCGGGTGGACTAGTCCCCATCGAGCAGTACTTC CASTSGGLVPIEQYF
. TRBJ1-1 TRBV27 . TGTGCCAGCAGCCCCACAGGTGTATGGTGGACTGAAGCTTTCTTT CASSPTGVWWTEAFF
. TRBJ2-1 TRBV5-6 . TGTGCCAGCAGCTTTATGCAGGTTGCCTACAATGAGCAGTTCTTC CASSFMQVAYNEQFF
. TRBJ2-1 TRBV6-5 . TGTGCCAGCAGTTACCGTGAAGCGGGTCCCTACAATGAGCAGTTCTTC CASSYREAGPYNEQFF